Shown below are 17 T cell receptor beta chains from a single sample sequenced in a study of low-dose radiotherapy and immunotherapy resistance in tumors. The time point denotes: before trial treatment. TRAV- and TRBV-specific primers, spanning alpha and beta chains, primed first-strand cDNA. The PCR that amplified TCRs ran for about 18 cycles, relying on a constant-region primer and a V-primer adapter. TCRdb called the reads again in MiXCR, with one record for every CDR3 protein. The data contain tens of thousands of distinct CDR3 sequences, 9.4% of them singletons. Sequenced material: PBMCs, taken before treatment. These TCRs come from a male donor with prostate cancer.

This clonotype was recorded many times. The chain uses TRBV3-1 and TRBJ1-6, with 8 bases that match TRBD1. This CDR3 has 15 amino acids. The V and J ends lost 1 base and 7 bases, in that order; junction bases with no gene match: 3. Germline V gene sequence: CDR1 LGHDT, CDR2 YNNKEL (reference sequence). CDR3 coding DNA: TGTGCCAGCAGCCAAGGGGACAGGACCAATTCACCCCTCCACTTT. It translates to CASSQGDRTNSPLHF.

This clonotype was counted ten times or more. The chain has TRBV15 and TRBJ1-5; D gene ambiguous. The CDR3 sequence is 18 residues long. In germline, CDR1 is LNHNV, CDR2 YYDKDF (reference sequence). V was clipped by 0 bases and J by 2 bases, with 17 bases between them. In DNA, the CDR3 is TGTGCCACCAGCAGAGATCGCCTATCCCGTCGGGGCAATCAGCCCCAGCATTTT. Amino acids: CATSRDRLSRRGNQPQHF.

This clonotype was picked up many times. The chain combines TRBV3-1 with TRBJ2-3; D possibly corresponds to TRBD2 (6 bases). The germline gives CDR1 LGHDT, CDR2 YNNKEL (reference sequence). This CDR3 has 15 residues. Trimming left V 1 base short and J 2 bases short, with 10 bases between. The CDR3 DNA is TGTGCCAGCAGCCAAGCGGGAGCATACACAGATACGCAGTATTTT. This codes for CASSQAGAYTDTQYF.

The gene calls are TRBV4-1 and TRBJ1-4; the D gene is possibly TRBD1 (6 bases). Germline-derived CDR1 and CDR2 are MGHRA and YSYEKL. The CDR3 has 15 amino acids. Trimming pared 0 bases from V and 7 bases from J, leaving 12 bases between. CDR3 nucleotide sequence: TGCGCCAGCAGCCAAGATATCAGGGGCGGTGAAAAACTGTTTTTT. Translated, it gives CASSQDIRGGEKLFF.

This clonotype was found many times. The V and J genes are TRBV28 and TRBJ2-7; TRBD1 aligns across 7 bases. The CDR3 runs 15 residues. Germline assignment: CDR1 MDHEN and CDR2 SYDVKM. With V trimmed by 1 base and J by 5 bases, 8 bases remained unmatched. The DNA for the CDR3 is TGTGCCAGCAGTTTATCGGGGCAGGGGGTGGACGAGCAGTACTTC. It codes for CASSLSGQGVDEQYF.

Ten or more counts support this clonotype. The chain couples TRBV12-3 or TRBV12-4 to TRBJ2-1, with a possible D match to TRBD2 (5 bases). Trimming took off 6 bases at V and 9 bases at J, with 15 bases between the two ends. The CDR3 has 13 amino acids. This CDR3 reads CASRTAGVGEQFF. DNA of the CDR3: TGTGCCAGCAGGACGGCCGGGGTGGGTGAGCAGTTCTTC.

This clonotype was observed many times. The CDR3 sequence: CASSGQGLSGELFF. The CDR3 bases are TGTGCCAGCAGTGGTCAGGGTTTGAGCGGGGAGCTGTTTTTT. The genes are TRBV28 and TRBJ2-2; maybe TRBD1 (5 bases). Trimming removed 5 bases from V and 7 bases from J, with 14 bases in between. The CDR3 loop spans 14 amino acids. Germline V lookup: CDR1 MDHEN, CDR2 SYDVKM.

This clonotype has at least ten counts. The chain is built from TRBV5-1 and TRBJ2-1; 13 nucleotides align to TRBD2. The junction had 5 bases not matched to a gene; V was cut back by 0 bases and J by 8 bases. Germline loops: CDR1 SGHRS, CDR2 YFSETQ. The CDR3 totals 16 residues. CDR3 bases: TGCGCCAGCAGCTTGGTGACAGGACTAGCGGGAGATGAGCAGTTCTTC. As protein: CASSLVTGLAGDEQFF.

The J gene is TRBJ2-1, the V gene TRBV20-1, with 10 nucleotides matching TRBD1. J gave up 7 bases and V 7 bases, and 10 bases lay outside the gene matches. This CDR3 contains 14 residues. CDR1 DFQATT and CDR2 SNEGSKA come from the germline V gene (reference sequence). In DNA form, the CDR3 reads TGCAGTGTCCGACCGGGACAGGGGATTAATGAGCAGTTCTTC. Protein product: CSVRPGQGINEQFF.

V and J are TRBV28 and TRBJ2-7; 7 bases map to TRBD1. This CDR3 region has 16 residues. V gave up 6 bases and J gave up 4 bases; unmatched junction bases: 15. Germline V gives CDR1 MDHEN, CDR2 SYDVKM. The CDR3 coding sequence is TGTGCCAGCAGATTAACAGGGGTTTACATCCCTTACGAGCAGTACTTC. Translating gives CASRLTGVYIPYEQYF.

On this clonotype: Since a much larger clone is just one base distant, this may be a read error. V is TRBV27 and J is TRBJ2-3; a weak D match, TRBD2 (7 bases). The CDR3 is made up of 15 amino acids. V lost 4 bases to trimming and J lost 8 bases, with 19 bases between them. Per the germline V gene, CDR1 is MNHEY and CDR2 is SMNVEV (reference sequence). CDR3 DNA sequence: TGTGCCAGCAGTTCTTTGGGGGCGGGAGAAGGTACGCAGTATTTT. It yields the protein CASSSLGAGEGTQYF.

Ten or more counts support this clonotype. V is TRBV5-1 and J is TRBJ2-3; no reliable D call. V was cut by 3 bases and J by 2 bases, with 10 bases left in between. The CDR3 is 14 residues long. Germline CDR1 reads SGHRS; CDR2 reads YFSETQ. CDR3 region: CASSSTGSTDTQYF. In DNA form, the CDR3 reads TGCGCCAGCAGCTCTACCGGGTCCACAGATACGCAGTATTTT.

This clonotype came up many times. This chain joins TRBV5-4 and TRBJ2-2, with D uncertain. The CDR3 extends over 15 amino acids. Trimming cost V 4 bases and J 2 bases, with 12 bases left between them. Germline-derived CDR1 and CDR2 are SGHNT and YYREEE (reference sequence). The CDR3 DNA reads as TGTGCCAGCAGCCCGGGCGGAGATAACACCGGGGAGCTGTTTTTT. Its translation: CASSPGGDNTGELFF.

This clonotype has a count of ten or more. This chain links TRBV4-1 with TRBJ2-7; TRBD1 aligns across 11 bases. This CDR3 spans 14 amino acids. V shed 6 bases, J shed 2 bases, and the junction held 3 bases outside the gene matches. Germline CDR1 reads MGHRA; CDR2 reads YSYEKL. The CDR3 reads CASSRDRGAYEQYF. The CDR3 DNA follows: TGCGCCAGCAGTCGGGACAGGGGGGCCTACGAGCAGTACTTC.

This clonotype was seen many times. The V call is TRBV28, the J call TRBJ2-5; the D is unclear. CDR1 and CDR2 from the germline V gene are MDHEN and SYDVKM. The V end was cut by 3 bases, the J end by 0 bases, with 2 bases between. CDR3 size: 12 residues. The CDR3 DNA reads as TGTGCCAGCAGTTTGTACCAAGAGACCCAGTACTTC. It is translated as CASSLYQETQYF.

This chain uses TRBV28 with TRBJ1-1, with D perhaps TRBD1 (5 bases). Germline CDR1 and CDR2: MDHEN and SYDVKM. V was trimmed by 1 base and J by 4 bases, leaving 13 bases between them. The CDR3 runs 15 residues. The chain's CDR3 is CASSLFTGVGTEAFF. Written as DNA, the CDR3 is TGTGCCAGCAGTTTATTTACGGGGGTGGGCACTGAAGCTTTCTTT.

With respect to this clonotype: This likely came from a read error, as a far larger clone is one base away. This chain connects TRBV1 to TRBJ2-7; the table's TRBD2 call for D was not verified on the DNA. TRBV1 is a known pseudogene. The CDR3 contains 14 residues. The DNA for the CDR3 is TGCGCCAGCAGCCAAGATAGCAGGGCCCAAACGCCATACTTC. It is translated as CASSQDSRAQTPYF.